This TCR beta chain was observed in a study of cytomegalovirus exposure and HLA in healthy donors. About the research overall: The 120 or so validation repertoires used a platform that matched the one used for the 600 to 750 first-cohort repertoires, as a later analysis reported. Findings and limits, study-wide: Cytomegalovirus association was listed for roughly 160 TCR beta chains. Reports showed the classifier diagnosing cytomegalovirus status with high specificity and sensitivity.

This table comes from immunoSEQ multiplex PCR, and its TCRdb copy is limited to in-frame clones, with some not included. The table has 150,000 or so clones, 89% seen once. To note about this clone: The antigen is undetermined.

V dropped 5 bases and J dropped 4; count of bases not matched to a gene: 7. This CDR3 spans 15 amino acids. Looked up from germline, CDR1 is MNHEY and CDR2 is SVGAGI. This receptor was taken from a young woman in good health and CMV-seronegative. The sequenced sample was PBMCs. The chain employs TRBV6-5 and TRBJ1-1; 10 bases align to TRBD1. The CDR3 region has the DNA TGTGCCAGCAGTAGATTCCGGGACAGGGGCACTGAAGCTTTCTTT. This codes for CASSRFRDRGTEAFF.